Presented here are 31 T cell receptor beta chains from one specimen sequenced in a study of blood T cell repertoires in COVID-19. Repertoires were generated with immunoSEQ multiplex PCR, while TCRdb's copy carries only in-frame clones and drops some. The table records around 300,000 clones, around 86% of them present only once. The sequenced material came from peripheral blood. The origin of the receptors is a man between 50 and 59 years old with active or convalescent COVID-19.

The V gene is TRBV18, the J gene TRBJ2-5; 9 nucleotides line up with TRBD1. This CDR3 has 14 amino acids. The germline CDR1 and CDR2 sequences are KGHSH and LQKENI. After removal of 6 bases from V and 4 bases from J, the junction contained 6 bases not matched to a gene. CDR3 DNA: TGTGCCAGCTCTCCCACAGGGGGCATAGAGACCCAGTACTTC. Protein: CASSPTGGIETQYF.

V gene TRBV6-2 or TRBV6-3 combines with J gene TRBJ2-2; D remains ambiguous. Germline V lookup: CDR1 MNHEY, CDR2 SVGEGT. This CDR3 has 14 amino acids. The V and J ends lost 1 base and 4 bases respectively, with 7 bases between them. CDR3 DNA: TGTGCCAGCAGTTACTGGAGCGTCACCGGGGAGCTGTTTTTT. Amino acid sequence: CASSYWSVTGELFF.

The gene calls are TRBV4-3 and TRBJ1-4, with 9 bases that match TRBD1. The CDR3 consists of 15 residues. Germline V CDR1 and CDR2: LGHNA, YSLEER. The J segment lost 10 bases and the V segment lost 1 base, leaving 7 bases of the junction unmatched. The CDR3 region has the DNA TGCGCCAGCAGCCAAGCGGGACAGGGATTGAGAAAACTGTTTTTT. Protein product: CASSQAGQGLRKLFF.

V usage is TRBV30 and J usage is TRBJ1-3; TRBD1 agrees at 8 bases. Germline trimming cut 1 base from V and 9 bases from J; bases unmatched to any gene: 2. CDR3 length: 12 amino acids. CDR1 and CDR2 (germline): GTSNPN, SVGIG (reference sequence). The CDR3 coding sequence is TGTGCCTGGAGTGGACAGGGGTCCACCATATATTTT. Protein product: CAWSGQGSTIYF. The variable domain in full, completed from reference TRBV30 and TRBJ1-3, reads SQTIHQWPATLVQPVGSPLSLECTVEGTSNPNLYWYRQAAGRGLQLLFYSVGIGQISSEVPQNLSASRPQDRQFILSSKKLLLSDSGFYLCAWSGQGSTIYFGEGSWLTVV.

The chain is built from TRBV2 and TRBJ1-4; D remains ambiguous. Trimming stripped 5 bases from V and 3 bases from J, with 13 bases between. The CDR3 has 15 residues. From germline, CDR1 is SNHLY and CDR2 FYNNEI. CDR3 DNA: TGTGCCAGCAGTCCCTGGAGGGAAGCTAATGAAAAACTGTTTTTT. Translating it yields CASSPWREANEKLFF. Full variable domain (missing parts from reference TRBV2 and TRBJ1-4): EPEVTQTPSHQVTQMGQEVILRCVPISNHLYFYWYRQILGQKVEFLVSFYNNEISEKSEIFDDQFSVERPDGSNFTLKIRSTKLEDSAMYFCASSPWREANEKLFFGSGTQLSVL.

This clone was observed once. The CDR3 DNA is TGTGCCAGCAGTGATTTGGACTACCGGCCTGCGGAGCAGTTCTTC. Encoded protein: CASSDLDYRPAEQFF. The chain uses TRBV2 and TRBJ2-1, with a weak D call TRBD2 (6 bases). Germline assignment: CDR1 SNHLY and CDR2 FYNNEI. CDR3 length: 15 amino acids. Trimming removed 3 bases at V and 10 bases at J, with 19 bases between.

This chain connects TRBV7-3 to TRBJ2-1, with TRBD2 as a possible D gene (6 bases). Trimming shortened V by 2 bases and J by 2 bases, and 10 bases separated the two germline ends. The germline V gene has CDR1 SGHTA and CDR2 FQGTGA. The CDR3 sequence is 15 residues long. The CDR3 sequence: CASSLGGTPYNEQFF. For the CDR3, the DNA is TGTGCCAGCAGCTTAGGCGGGACCCCCTACAATGAGCAGTTCTTC. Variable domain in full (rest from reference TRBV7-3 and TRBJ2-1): GAGVSQTPSNKVTEKGKYVELRCDPISGHTALYWYRQSLGQGPEFLIYFQGTGAADDSGLPNDRFFAVRPEGSVSTLKIQRTERGDSAVYLCASSLGGTPYNEQFFGPGTRLTVL.

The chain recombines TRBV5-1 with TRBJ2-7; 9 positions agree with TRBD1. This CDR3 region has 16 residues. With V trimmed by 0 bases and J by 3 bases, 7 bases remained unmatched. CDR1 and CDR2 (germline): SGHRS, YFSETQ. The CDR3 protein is CASSLAPGQGLYEQYF. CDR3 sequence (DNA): TGCGCCAGCAGCTTGGCCCCCGGACAGGGGCTCTACGAGCAGTACTTC.

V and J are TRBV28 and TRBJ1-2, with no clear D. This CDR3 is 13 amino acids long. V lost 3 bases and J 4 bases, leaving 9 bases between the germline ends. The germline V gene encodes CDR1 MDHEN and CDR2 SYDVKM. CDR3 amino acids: CASSFRRPYGYTF. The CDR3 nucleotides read TGTGCCAGCAGTTTCCGCAGGCCCTATGGCTACACCTTC.

Here the CDR3 DNA reads TGCGCCAGCAGCTTCGACGTAGGGGGGGCGGGTTCACCCCTCCACTTT. Its translation: CASSFDVGGAGSPLHF. The J gene is TRBJ1-6, the V gene TRBV5-1; D is perhaps TRBD1 (6 bases). Per germline, CDR1 SGHRS and CDR2 YFSETQ. V lost 2 bases to trimming and J lost 9 bases, with 18 bases between them. The CDR3 contains 16 residues.

The CDR3 sequence is CASSYRAGDTQYF. The DNA for the CDR3 is TGTGCCAGCAGTTACAGGGCGGGAGATACGCAGTATTTT. This chain connects TRBV6-2 or TRBV6-3 to TRBJ2-3; a weak D match, TRBD2 (5 bases). This CDR3 region has 13 residues. CDR1 is MNHEY and CDR2 is SVGEGT in the germline V gene. Trimming shortened V by 2 bases and J by 5 bases, and 8 bases separated the two germline ends.

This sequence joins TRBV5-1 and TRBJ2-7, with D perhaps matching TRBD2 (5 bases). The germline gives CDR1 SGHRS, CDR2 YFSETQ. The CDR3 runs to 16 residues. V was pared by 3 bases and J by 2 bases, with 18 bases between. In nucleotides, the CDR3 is TGCGCCAGCAGCTCGGACTCTAGTGGGAGCCCCTACGAGCAGTACTTC. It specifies CASSSDSSGSPYEQYF.

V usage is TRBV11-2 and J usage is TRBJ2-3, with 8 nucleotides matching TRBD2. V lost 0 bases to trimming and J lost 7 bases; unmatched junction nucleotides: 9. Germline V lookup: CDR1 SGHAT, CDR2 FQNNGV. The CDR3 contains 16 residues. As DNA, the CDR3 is TGTGCCAGCAGCTTAGATCTAACGGGGGGGCTAAATACGCAGTATTTT. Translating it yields CASSLDLTGGLNTQYF. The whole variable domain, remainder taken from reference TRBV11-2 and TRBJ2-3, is EAGVAQSPRYKIIEKRQSVAFWCNPISGHATLYWYQQILGQGPKLLIQFQNNGVVDDSQLPKDRFSAERLKGVDSTLKIQPAKLEDSAVYLCASSLDLTGGLNTQYFGPGTRLTVL.

CDR3 bases: TGTGCCTGGAGTAGGCGGGTCCTGTTCTTC. Its translation is CAWSRRVLFF. This chain uses TRBV30 with TRBJ2-1, with D tentatively TRBD2 (5 bases). Trimming took 2 bases from V and 15 from J, leaving 11 bases between them. This CDR3 is built from 10 residues. CDR1 is GTSNPN, CDR2 SVGIG, per germline (reference sequence).

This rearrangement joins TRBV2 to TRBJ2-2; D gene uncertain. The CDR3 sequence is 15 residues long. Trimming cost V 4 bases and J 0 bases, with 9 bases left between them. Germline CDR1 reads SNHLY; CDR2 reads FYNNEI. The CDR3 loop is CASSAWRTNTGELFF. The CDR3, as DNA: TGTGCCAGCAGTGCATGGCGGACGAACACCGGGGAGCTGTTTTTT.

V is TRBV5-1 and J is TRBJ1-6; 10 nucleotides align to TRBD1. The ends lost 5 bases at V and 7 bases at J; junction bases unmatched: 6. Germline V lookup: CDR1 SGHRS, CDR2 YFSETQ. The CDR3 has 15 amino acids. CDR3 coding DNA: TGCGCCAGCAGAACAGGACAGGGGGTCAATTCACCCCTCCACTTT. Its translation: CASRTGQGVNSPLHF.

The CDR3 region is CASSAGQGSIGNTIYF. Here the CDR3 DNA reads TGCGCCAGCAGCGCGGGACAGGGATCGATTGGAAACACCATATATTTT. V and J are TRBV5-1 and TRBJ1-3, with 9 bases lining up with TRBD1. The CDR3 length is 16 residues. V gave up 4 bases and J gave up 3 bases; unmatched junction bases: 8. Germline CDR1 reads SGHRS; CDR2 reads YFSETQ.

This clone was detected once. The CDR3 region has the DNA TGTGCCAGCAGTTACTCACGACTAGTAGGGTACGAGCAGTACTTC. Translated: CASSYSRLVGYEQYF. The chain joins TRBV6-2 or TRBV6-3 to TRBJ2-7; D is perhaps TRBD2 (6 bases). The CDR3 runs to 15 residues. The V gene's germline CDR1 is MNHEY and CDR2 SVGEGT. Trimming stripped 0 bases from V and 4 bases from J, with 13 bases between.

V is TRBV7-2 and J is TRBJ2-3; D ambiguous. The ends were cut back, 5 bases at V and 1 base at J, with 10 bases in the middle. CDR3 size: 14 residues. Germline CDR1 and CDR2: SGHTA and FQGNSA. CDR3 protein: CASSVHMGTDTQYF. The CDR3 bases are TGTGCCAGCAGCGTACATATGGGCACAGATACGCAGTATTTT.

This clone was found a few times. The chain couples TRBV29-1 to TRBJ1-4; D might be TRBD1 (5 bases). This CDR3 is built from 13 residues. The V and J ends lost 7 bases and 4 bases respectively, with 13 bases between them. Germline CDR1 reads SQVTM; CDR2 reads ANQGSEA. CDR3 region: CSGTGNGNEKLFF. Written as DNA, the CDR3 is TGCAGCGGAACAGGCAATGGTAATGAAAAACTGTTTTTT.

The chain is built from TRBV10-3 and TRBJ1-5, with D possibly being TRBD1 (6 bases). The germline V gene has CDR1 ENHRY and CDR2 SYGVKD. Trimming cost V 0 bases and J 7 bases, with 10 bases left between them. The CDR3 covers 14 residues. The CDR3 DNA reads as TGTGCCATCAGTGAGTCTACAGGGCGACAGCCCCAGCATTTT. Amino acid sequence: CAISESTGRQPQHF.

CDR3 region: CASSLAGRLFGDRYNYGYTF. The CDR3 nucleotides read TGTGCCAGCAGCTTAGCAGGACGGCTGTTTGGGGACAGGTATAACTATGGCTACACCTTC. The V gene is TRBV7-2, the J gene TRBJ1-2; 8 bases match TRBD1. Germline-derived CDR1 and CDR2 are SGHTA and FQGNSA. The CDR3 extends over 20 amino acids. Losses at the gene ends were 0 bases for V and 1 base for J; bases not matched to a gene: 16.

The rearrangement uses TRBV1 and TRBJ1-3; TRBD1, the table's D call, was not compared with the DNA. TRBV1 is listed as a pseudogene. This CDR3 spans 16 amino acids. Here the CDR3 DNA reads TGCACCAGCAGCCATCAGGGGTGTAAGTCTGGAAACACCATATATTTT. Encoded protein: CTSSHQGCKSGNTIYF.

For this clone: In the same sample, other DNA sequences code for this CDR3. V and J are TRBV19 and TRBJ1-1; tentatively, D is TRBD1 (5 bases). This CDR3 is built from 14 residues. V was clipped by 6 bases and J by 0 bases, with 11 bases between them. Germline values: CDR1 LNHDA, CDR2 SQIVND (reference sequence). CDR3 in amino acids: CASSPTVMNTEAFF. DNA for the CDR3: TGTGCCAGTAGCCCGACAGTTATGAACACTGAAGCTTTCTTT. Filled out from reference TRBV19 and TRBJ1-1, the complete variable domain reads DGGITQSPKYLFRKEGQNVTLSCEQNLNHDAMYWYRQDPGQGLRLIYYSQIVNDFQKGDIAEGYSVSREKKESFPLTVTSAQKNPTAFYLCASSPTVMNTEAFFGQGTRLTVV.

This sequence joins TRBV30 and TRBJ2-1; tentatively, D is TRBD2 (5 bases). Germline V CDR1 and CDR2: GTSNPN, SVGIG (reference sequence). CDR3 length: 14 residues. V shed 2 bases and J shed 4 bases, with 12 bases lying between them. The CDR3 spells CAWSFLRDYNEQFF. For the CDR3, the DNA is TGTGCCTGGAGTTTCCTACGGGATTACAATGAGCAGTTCTTC.

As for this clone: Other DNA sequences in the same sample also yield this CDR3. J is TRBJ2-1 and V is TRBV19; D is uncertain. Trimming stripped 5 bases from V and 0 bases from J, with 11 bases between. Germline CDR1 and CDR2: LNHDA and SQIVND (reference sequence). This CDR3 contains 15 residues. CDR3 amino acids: CASSRGLPSYNEQFF. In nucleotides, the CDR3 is TGTGCCAGTAGTCGAGGCTTGCCCTCCTACAATGAGCAGTTCTTC.

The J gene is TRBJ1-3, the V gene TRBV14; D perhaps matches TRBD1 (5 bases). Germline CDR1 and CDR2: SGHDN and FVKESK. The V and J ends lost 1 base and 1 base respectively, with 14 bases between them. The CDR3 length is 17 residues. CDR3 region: CASSQATPGLSGNTIYF. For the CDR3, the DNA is TGTGCCAGCAGCCAAGCGACCCCAGGGTTATCTGGAAACACCATATATTTT.

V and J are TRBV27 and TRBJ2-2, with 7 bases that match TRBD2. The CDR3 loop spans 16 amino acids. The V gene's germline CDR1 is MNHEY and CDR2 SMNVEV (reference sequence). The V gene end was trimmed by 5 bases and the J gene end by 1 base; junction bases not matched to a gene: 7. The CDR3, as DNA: TGTGCCAGCAGTCCATGGACTAGTCTGAACACCGGGGAGCTGTTTTTT. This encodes CASSPWTSLNTGELFF.

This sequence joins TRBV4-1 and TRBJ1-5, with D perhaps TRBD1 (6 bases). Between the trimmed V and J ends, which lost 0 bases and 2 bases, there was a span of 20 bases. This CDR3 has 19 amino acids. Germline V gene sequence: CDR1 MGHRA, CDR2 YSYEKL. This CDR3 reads CASSQDAVRGALGNQPQHF. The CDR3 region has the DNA TGCGCCAGCAGCCAAGATGCCGTGCGGGGGGCCCTGGGCAATCAGCCCCAGCATTTT.

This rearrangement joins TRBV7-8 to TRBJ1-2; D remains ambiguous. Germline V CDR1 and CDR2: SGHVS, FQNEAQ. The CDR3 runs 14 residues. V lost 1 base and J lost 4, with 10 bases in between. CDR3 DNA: TGTGCCAGCAGCTTAGGGGCCGACCTCTATGGCTACACCTTC. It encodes CASSLGADLYGYTF.

CDR3 in DNA: TGTGCCAGCAGCTTGGCCCCCGGGTCCTACAATGAGCAGTTCTTC. Translation: CASSLAPGSYNEQFF. This chain uses TRBV5-4 with TRBJ2-1; D ambiguous. V lost 0 bases and J lost 1, with 8 bases in between. Germline V lookup: CDR1 SGHNT, CDR2 YYREEE (reference sequence). The CDR3 is 15 residues long.